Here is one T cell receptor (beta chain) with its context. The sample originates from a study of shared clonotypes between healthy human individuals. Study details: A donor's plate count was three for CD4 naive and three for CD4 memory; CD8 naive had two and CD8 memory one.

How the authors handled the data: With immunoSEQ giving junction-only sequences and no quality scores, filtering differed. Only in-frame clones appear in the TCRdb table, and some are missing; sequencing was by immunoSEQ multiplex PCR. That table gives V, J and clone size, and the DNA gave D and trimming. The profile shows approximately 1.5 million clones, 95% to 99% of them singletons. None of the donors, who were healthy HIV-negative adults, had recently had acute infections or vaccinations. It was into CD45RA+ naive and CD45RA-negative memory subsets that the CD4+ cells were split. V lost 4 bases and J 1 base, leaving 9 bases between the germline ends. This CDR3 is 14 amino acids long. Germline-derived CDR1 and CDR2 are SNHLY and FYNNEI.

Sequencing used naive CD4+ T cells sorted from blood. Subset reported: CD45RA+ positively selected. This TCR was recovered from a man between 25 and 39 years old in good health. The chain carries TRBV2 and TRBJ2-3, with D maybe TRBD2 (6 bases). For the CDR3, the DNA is TGTGCCAGCAGTGTGAAGCGGGGCACAGATACGCAGTATTTT. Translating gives CASSVKRGTDTQYF.